The T cell receptor (beta chain) under discussion was sequenced for a study of quantifying T cell responses using KT2 cells (dated by TCRdb to 2016 to 2017). A note on the overall study: RNA was DNase-treated and reverse transcribed with TCR alpha and beta constant-region primers, mostly using SuperScript III. Under optimum conditions, the T4 ligation step was estimated to exceed 8.5% efficiency. To prevent over-amplification, PCR2 was performed as a SYBR Green qPCR and halted at a predetermined fluorescence threshold. Study-wide conclusions, independent of this receptor: No side-by-side comparison between this pipeline and other TCR sequencing techniques was included in the study. Saturation in the detection of KT2 sequences was observed at very high KT2 spike-in numbers. A linear scaling of KT2 alpha and beta sequence counts with input KT2 cell number was observed over several orders of magnitude. Even at the lowest spike-in tested, roughly one KT2 cell per 100,000 PBMC, KT2 sequences were still detected.

This clonotype was seen many times. Its antigen remains undetermined. Base quality data are lacking; no much larger clone is found one base away. Libraries were made using UMI-ligation and nested PCR. Using T4 RNA ligase 1, a single-stranded oligonucleotide bearing the Illumina SP2 sequence plus a UMI was ligated onto the 3' end of the cDNA. PCR1 consisted of four to five cycles (98 degrees C 15 s, 69 degrees C 30 s, 72 degrees C 40 s), and for the beta primer an equimolar mix of RC1.1 and RC1.2 was used to cover TRBC1 and TRBC2. Starting at PCR2, TCR alpha and beta chains were handled separately, and sample indices and Illumina adaptors were added. The UMI was composed of 12 random nucleotides, arranged as two hexamers separated by a spacer, and was positioned after an 8-base spacer. Libraries were sequenced on an Illumina MiSeq with v2 2x251 paired-end chemistry, typically roughly 12 samples per run. PhiX DNA at about 5-8% was added to each sequencing library to increase diversity. In the original analysis: Raw reads were converted to FASTQ with bcl2fastq and were demultiplexed by dual indices with Demultiplexor. V and J genes were assigned by Decombinator through tag matching that permitted a single base-pair mismatch. UMIs were used by Collapsinator to correct both sequencing errors and frequency errors caused by PCR heterogeneity. Decombinator identifiers were converted to nucleotide sequence by CDR3Translator, the sequences were translated to amino acids, and CDR3 was extracted using C- and N-terminal motifs. Each distinct KT2 TCR was counted as one cluster of KT2 sequences that shared a single unique molecular identifier. TCRdb ran its own pipeline on the public reads, namely fastp trimming at Q25 and MiXCR clone calling, and kept in-frame beta chains. Each record represents a unique CDR3 protein, reported with the most common genes and DNA among its rows. The V and J calls and clone size come from TCRdb's table, not from the authors' own analysis. For this sample the table gives fewer than 40,000 distinct CDR3 sequences, of which 7.3% were detected only once. More than 15% of the sample is held by the ten biggest clonotypes.

To test the sensitivity and accuracy of the pipeline, known numbers of KT2, a T cell clone whose TCR had already been sequenced, were spiked into unfractionated PBMC. A range of KT2-to-PBMC ratios was generated by mixing KT2 cells with a fixed number of PBMC. The cysteine opens and the phenylalanine closes a CDR3 of 14 amino acids. The CDR3 DNA has 42 bases and is translated from base 1. The germline V gene (reference sequence) gives CDR1 as LNHDA and CDR2 as SQIVND. Here V drops 7 bases and J drops 6 bases, and the junction holds 9 bases not matched to any gene. This TCR came from a human donor. The sequence joins TRBV19 to TRBJ1-5; a stretch of 7 junction bases matches TRBD1. Sequenced: PBMCs spiked with cells of the T cell clone KT2. The DNA reads TGTGCCAGTACATCGTCCCGGACAGGTCAGCCCCAGCATTTT. Its protein product is CASTSSRTGQPQHF.